This T cell receptor (beta chain) was captured in a study of cytomegalovirus exposure and HLA in healthy donors. Study observations and caveats: A later analysis reportedly identified an Asian-associated ancestry cluster as carrying fewer N-insertions than the roughly 700-donor mean. Some TCR beta chains (more than 150 of them) were listed as cytomegalovirus-associated. Cytomegalovirus status, reportedly, was diagnosed with high specificity and sensitivity by the classifier.

A note on this clone: Its antigen is still unknown.

The study ran its PCR with 60 Vbeta and 13 Jbeta primers. This table comes from immunoSEQ multiplex PCR, and its TCRdb copy is limited to in-frame clones, with some not included. The repertoire holds tens of thousands of clones, with roughly 78% as singletons. This CDR3 region has 15 residues. CDR1 is MDHEN and CDR2 is SYDVKM in the germline V gene. After removal of 3 bases from V and 3 bases from J, the junction contained 2 bases not matched to a gene. The clonotype comes from a male donor in good health and CMV-seropositive. Input material: PBMCs. V and J are TRBV28 and TRBJ2-3; 11 bases are a match to TRBD2. The CDR3 DNA is TGTGCCAGCAGTTTTAGCGGGAGGGCGACAGATACGCAGTATTTT. Protein sequence: CASSFSGRATDTQYF.